The clone carrying this T cell receptor (beta chain) was seen ten or more times. These data come from a study of T cells in Graves' hyperthyroidism and ophthalmopathy. Patients counted as stable if ophthalmopathy did not develop within 18 months. On the basis of clinical symptoms, serum thyroxine and TRAb, thyroid ultrasound and orbital computed tomography, diagnoses were made. Researchers took RNA transcripts and amplified the TCR beta CDR3 regions from them. First-round RT-PCR targeting the TCR CDR3 was performed with the HTBI primer set. One entry per CDR3 protein results from TCRdb running MiXCR on the multiplex PCR reads. Of roughly 740,000 distinct CDR3 sequences listed, approximately 16% were seen once; the top ten hold about 8.4%. The CDR3 runs 16 residues. Germline values: CDR1 MDHEN, CDR2 SYDVKM. Trimming at V came to 9 bases and at J to 7 bases, leaving 19 bases not matched to a gene.

The J gene is TRBJ2-5, the V gene TRBV28, with TRBD1 identical over 8 bases. The TCR sequence derives from a man younger than 35 with Graves' hyperthyroidism. The sequencing input was blood. In nucleotides, the CDR3 is TGTGCCAGAGCCTCACGGGACAGGCCATCCTCGGCGACCCAGTACTTC. Protein product: CARASRDRPSSATQYF.